This T cell receptor (beta chain) was retrieved from a study of cytomegalovirus exposure and HLA in healthy donors. At the level of the study: The approximately 670 first-cohort repertoires and the 120 or so validation repertoires shared the same platform, a later analysis reported.

TCRdb keeps only in-frame clones here, not all; method: immunoSEQ multiplex PCR. The sample consists of over 150,000 clones, 95% to 97% of them appearing once. CDR1 is LNHNV, CDR2 YYDKDF, per germline (reference sequence). This CDR3 spans 13 amino acids. V gave up 4 bases and J gave up 11 bases, with 12 bases separating them. General observations from the study: Some TCR beta chains (about 180 of them) were listed as cytomegalovirus-associated. Accounts indicate the classifier identified cytomegalovirus status with strong specificity and sensitivity.

The validation cohort, a group of around 120 subjects, included the donors and was separate from the approximately 670-subject first cohort. This clone was observed a few times. Its antigen is not identified. The sequencing sample was made of PBMCs. The TCR comes from a young woman in good health and CMV-seronegative. The chain joins TRBV15 to TRBJ1-6; possible D gene TRBD1, 5 bases. The CDR3 nucleotides are TGTGCCACCAGCATATCGACAGCTGCACCCCTCCACTTT. Amino acids: CATSISTAAPLHF.